This T cell receptor beta chain is drawn from a study of T-cell memory formation after mild COVID-19. General observations from the study: A balance of CD4 and CD8 characterized clones contracting day 15 to 85, whereas later expanders leaned CD4+. The study detected some responding clones in pre-infection memory, suggesting cross-reactive memory joined.

With regard to this clonotype: Its specificity is not known.

The authors produced TCR alpha and TCR beta cDNA libraries with sample barcodes and UMIs by 5'RACE using constant-segment primers. MiXCR, run by TCRdb on the 5' RACE reads, gives a single entry per CDR3 protein. The data hold hundreds of thousands of distinct CDR3 sequences, with nearly 25% observed a single time. V lost 0 bases and J 4 bases, leaving 19 bases between the germline ends. The CDR3 contains 17 residues. Germline V gene lookup returns CDR1 MNHEY and CDR2 SVGAGI. The TCR originated in an adult woman who had mild COVID-19 (a few samples of this study predate the infection). Cell type and time point are not known. The sequencing sample was made of PBMCs or a T cell subset sorted from them (not recorded which). The rearrangement links TRBV6-5 to TRBJ2-7; perhaps TRBD2 as D (6 bases). Here the CDR3 DNA reads TGTGCCAGCAGTTACTCGACGCGGGATATTCTTCTGTACGAGCAGTACTTC. Translation: CASSYSTRDILLYEQYF.